Here is one T cell receptor beta chain with its context. This specimen belongs to a study of T cell changes during pregnancy in multiple sclerosis. Generated by immunoSEQ multiplex PCR, the TCRdb table keeps only in-frame clones and is missing some. The sample records about 20,000 clones, around 90% being singletons. The germline CDR1 and CDR2 sequences are SNHLY and FYNNEI. CDR3 length: 15 amino acids. V gene TRBV2 combines with J gene TRBJ2-5, with 7 bases matching TRBD1. The J call could be wrong; TRBJ2-7 is a better fit for the DNA end. The sequence derives from a female donor in good health, enrolled as a control in a pregnancy study. Sequencing used CD8+ T cells from peripheral blood mononuclear cells, obtained in the third trimester of pregnancy. This CDR3 is CASSGLRGSSYEQYF. Written as DNA, the CDR3 is TGTGCCAGCAGCGGACTCAGGGGGAGCTCCTACGAGCAGTACTTC.